The source of this T cell receptor beta chain is a study of human T cells and chemical hapten exposure. Each CDR3 protein is one row after TCRdb ran MiXCR on the RACE reads. The repertoire has around 360,000 distinct CDR3 sequences, just under 6.5% of them found once; the top ten carry around 6%. Ten or more counts support this clonotype. Sample time point: patch test 2, 6 weeks after DPC sensitization. As for treatment: therapeutic diphenylcyclopropenone sensitization with weekly scalp DPC. Trimming took off 6 bases at V and 1 base at J, with 18 bases between the two ends. Looked up from germline, CDR1 is MDHEN and CDR2 is SYDVKM. The CDR3 is 16 amino acids.

The sequence was collected from a woman younger than 35 with alopecia areata. Some clones in this sample may be carry-over from other donors' samples. The sequences come from whole blood, collected in connection with sensitization to the hapten diphenylcyclopropenone (DPC). The rearrangement links TRBV28 to TRBJ1-2; possible D gene TRBD1, 6 bases. CDR3 coding DNA: TGTGCCAGCAGGTCGGGGACAACTACTTTTAACTATGGCTACACCTTC. Translated, it gives CASRSGTTTFNYGYTF.